Included here is one TCR beta chain sequence, with context. Its target is not known. This specimen belongs to a study of beta chain features in type 1 diabetes. V lost 5 bases and J lost 5, with 11 bases in between. Germline V gene sequence: CDR1 SGHDT, CDR2 YYEEEE. The CDR3 loop spans 12 amino acids. Findings and caveats of the study: More deletions and fewer insertions at VDJ junctions were found in patients with type 1 diabetes.

Expressed TCRB transcripts were sequenced, since all the RNA that had been isolated was reverse transcribed. The method was immunoSEQ multiplex PCR; TCRdb's version includes in-frame clones alone and lacks a portion of them. The repertoire holds roughly 290,000 clones, with under 8.5% as singletons. V is TRBV5-6 and J is TRBJ2-7; no clear D. This receptor was taken from a woman aged 18-29 years in good health. The sample comprised central memory CD4+ T cells from blood. CDR3 sequence: CASSRTLDEQYV. The CDR3 DNA reads TGTGCCAGCAGTCGCACCCTTGACGAGCAGTACGTC.